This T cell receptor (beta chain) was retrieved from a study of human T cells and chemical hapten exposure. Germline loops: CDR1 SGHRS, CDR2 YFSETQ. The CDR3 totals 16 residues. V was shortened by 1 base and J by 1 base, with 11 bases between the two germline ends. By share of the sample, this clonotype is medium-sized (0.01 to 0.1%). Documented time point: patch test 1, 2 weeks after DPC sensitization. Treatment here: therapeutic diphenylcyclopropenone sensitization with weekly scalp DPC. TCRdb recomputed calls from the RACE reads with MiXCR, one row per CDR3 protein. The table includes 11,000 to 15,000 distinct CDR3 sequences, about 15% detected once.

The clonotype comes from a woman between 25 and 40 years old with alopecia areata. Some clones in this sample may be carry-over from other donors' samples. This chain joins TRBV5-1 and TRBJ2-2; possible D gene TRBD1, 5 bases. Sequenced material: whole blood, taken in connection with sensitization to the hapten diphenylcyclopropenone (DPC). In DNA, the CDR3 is TGCGCCAGCAGCTTGTCAGGGATTCTGAACACCGGGGAGCTGTTTTTT. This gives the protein CASSLSGILNTGELFF.